These T cell receptor beta chains were read from a single sample in a study of memory CD4+ T cells and cytomegalovirus serostatus. The assay was immunoSEQ multiplex PCR, and TCRdb's table has in-frame clones only and misses some. The sample records 70,000 to 95,000 clones, approximately 80% being singletons. The sequencing sample was made of memory CD4+ T cells from blood. The source is an adult in good health and CMV-seronegative. The CDR3 runs from the conserved cysteine through the conserved F or W. D genes are given only for firm matches. Some rows mark clone size as missing; the rest say once, few, many or name a class of expanded clone.

TRBD2,NA,TRBV7-2,TRBJ2-7,TGTGCCAGCAGCCCCCGGACTAGGGCCGCCTACGAGCAGTACTTC,CASSPRTRAAYEQYF
TRBD2,NA,TRBV2,TRBJ2-3,TGTGCCAGCAGGTCGGGACTAGCGGGGGGCACAGATACGCAGTATTTT,CASRSGLAGGTDTQYF
NA,NA,TRBV5-1,TRBJ1-1,TGCGCCAGCAGCGCCACCGGGACCGGGGGCACTGAAGCTTTCTTT,CASSATGTGGTEAFF
TRBD1,few,TRBV29-1,TRBJ1-2,TGCAGCGATTGGACAGGGGGCAGTGGCTACACCTTC,CSDWTGGSGYTF
TRBD1,NA,TRBV25-1,TRBJ1-1,TGTGCCAGCCGATCAGGGGGCCCTGAAGCTTTCTTT,CASRSGGPEAFF
NA,few,TRBV28,TRBJ2-7,TGTGCCAGCAGTTTAGAGGGAACCTACGAGCAGTACTTC,CASSLEGTYEQYF
NA,once,TRBV11-2,TRBJ2-7,TGTGCCAGCAGCTTAGTAGACAGCTACGAGCAGTACTTC,CASSLVDSYEQYF
NA,NA,TRBV5-6,TRBJ2-5,TGTGCCAGCAGTTCGCTCGAGACCCAGTACTTC,CASSSLETQYF
NA,NA,TRBV7-2,TRBJ1-5,TGTGCCAGCAGCTTGGGTCAGTTGCAGCCCCAGCATTTT,CASSLGQLQPQHF
NA,NA,TRBV10-3,TRBJ1-4,TGTGCCATCAGTGAGTCGGGCAGTCATAATGAAAAACTGTTTTTT,CAISESGSHNEKLFF
NA,NA,TRBV19,TRBJ1-1,TGTGCCAGTAGGTCAACATTAACTTTGAACACTGAAGCTTTCTTT,CASRSTLTLNTEAFF
TRBD2,NA,TRBV27,TRBJ2-7,TGTGCCAGCAGTTTATTTCGGGGGGGCCACAACGAGCAGTACTTC,CASSLFRGGHNEQYF
TRBD1,NA,TRBV9,TRBJ1-1,TGTGCCAGCAGCACCCAACCGGACAGGGCGGGTACTGAAGCTTTCTTT,CASSTQPDRAGTEAFF
TRBD1,once,TRBV19,TRBJ1-1,TGTGCCAGTAGTATAGCGGGGTATCCGGGACAGGGGTTTATGAACACTGAAGCTTTCTTT,CASSIAGYPGQGFMNTEAFF
TRBD1,NA,TRBV6-6,TRBJ2-7,TGTGCCAGCAGACAACCGGGACAGGGCACCTACGAGCAGTACTTC,CASRQPGQGTYEQYF
NA,NA,TRBV19,TRBJ1-4,TGTGCCAGTAGTATACGCCCGGGACATACTAATGAAAAACTGTTTTTT,CASSIRPGHTNEKLFF
NA,NA,TRBV6-1,TRBJ2-3,TGTGCCAGCAGTGACTCAGGGGTGTTCCCAGATACGCAGTATTTT,CASSDSGVFPDTQYF
NA,NA,TRBV5-1,TRBJ2-1,TGCGCCAGCAGCTTGAAACTAGCAACGGGCAATGAGCAGTTCTTC,CASSLKLATGNEQFF
NA,NA,TRBV11-2,TRBJ2-3,TGTGCCAGCAGCTTAGCGATCTCGGGCGGTCGCCGGACAGATACGCAGTATTTT,CASSLAISGGRRTDTQYF
NA,NA,TRBV19,TRBJ2-5,TGTGCCAGCCGAGAAACAGGCGCCCAAGAGACCCAGTACTTC,CASRETGAQETQYF
TRBD1,NA,TRBV28,TRBJ1-6,TGTGCCAGCAGTTTACTTACAGGGGTAGGTTCACCCCTCCACTTT,CASSLLTGVGSPLHF
NA,NA,TRBV6-5,TRBJ2-7,TGTGCCAGCATGCGGGCCCCAAGCTACGAGCAGTACTTC,CASMRAPSYEQYF
NA,NA,TRBV7-9,TRBJ1-1,TGTGCCAGCAGAGCCGAAGGACAATTGGGTAACTCTTTCTTT,CASRAEGQLGNSFF